What follows is one T cell receptor beta chain and its context. The antigen is not known. Expressed TCRB transcripts were sequenced after all isolated RNA was converted to cDNA. This table comes from immunoSEQ multiplex PCR, and its TCRdb copy is limited to in-frame clones, with some not included. The table records over 200,000 clones, approximately 11% of them present only once. This entry is derived from a study of beta chain features in type 1 diabetes. Findings of the study overall: A moderate, significant TCRB CDR3 shortening appeared in type 1 diabetes across four CD4+ subsets.

The germline CDR1 and CDR2 sequences are SGHNT and YYREEE (reference sequence). The CDR3 is made up of 15 amino acids. V shed 2 bases and J shed 0 bases, with 11 bases lying between them. The material sequenced was naive CD4+ T cells from blood. The chain employs TRBV5-4 and TRBJ1-1; tentative D call: TRBD1 (6 bases). This receptor was identified in a man aged 25 to 40 with type 1 diabetes. The CDR3 DNA is TGTGCCAGCAGCTTAGGGGGAGCCATGAACACTGAAGCTTTCTTT. The encoded protein is CASSLGGAMNTEAFF.